Below, 5 T cell receptor beta chains from the same sample are listed, as sequenced in a study of shared clonotypes between healthy human individuals. Assay: immunoSEQ multiplex PCR; the TCRdb copy retains only in-frame clones and omits some. The sample has some 2 million clones, approximately 94% seen once. Naive CD8 cells were CD45RO-negative, positively selected for CCR7, excluding terminally differentiated effector memory CD45RA+ cells. The sample comprised naive CD8+ T cells sorted from blood. Every receptor here comes from a man aged 18 to 29 in good health.

There are a few counts of this clone. The chain recombines TRBV29-1 with TRBJ1-1, with a weak D call TRBD1 (6 bases). The CDR3 length is 14 residues. V lost 2 bases and J 4 bases, leaving 14 bases between the germline ends. The germline gives CDR1 SQVTM, CDR2 ANQGSEA. The CDR3 nucleotides read TGCAGCGTTGAAAGGACAGCCTCGAGCACTGAAGCTTTCTTT. Its protein is CSVERTASSTEAFF.

The CDR3 nucleotides are TGTGCCACCACGCTGGGGCCAGCGAACACTGAAGCTTTCTTT. Protein sequence: CATTLGPANTEAFF. The gene calls are TRBV15 and TRBJ1-1; tentatively, D is TRBD1 (5 bases). This CDR3 has 14 residues. Germline loops: CDR1 LNHNV, CDR2 YYDKDF (reference sequence). The V end lost 7 bases, the J end lost 1 base, and 13 bases lay between the germline ends.

The V and J genes are TRBV7-6 and TRBJ1-1; D is unresolved. The CDR3 loop spans 16 amino acids. The germline V and J ends were trimmed by 2 bases and 2 bases, with 15 bases remaining between them. Germline V CDR1 and CDR2: SGHVS, FNYEAQ. Here the CDR3 DNA reads TGTGCCAGCAGCTTAAAGGGAGATGGCCATAACACTGAAGCTTTCTTT. It is translated as CASSLKGDGHNTEAFF.

This chain joins TRBV7-9 and TRBJ1-1; maybe TRBD1 (5 bases). With 5 bases removed from V and 11 bases from J, the gap between germline ends came to 21 bases. In germline, CDR1 is SEHNR, CDR2 FQNEAQ (reference sequence). This CDR3 comprises 14 residues. DNA of the CDR3: TGTGCCAGCAGCGGTGGTGGGGGTGTTATTATTGCTTTCTTT. This encodes CASSGGGGVIIAFF.

This sequence joins TRBV7-9 and TRBJ2-1, with no clear D. Trimming took off 5 bases at V and 9 bases at J, with 17 bases between the two ends. Germline V gene sequence: CDR1 SEHNR, CDR2 FQNEAQ (reference sequence). The CDR3 length is 14 residues. The chain's CDR3 is CASSPQTSQAEQFF. In DNA form, the CDR3 reads TGTGCCAGCAGCCCCCAGACCAGCCAGGCTGAGCAGTTCTTC.